This T cell receptor (beta chain) was found in a study of Ad26.COV2.S vaccination and SARS-CoV-2 variants. Study overall: Donor was one of the participants in the Ad26.COV2.S arm of the COV1001 trial.

Study conclusions and caveats: The TCR-based breadth and depth measures might underestimate overall T cell responses. Once vaccination had occurred, spike-specific CD8+ and CD4+ T cell responses reportedly showed substantial breadth.

Here immunoSEQ multiplex PCR was the method, and the copy in TCRdb shows in-frame clones only, minus some. Among 400,000 or so clones, around nine tenths were seen once, and the ten largest hold 3.5%. Germline loops: CDR1 MGHRA, CDR2 YSYEKL. The CDR3 runs to 11 residues. Trimming shortened V by 7 bases and J by 0 bases, and 2 bases separated the two germline ends. Described treatment: some 20 received Ad26.COV2.S at low or high dose, single or two shots; 5 received placebo; per-sample allocation not given. Specimens were obtained on day 63 following the first vaccine or placebo injection. Comments on this clone: Its antigen is unidentified.

The receptor was isolated from a person between 18 and 59 years old who received the Ad26.COV2.S COVID-19 vaccine or a placebo. Material: peripheral blood, obtained in a trial of Ad26.COV2.S vaccine versus placebo. The V and J genes are TRBV4-1 and TRBJ2-3; no clear D gene. This CDR3 reads CASKSTDTQYF. As DNA, the CDR3 is TGCGCCAGCAAAAGCACAGATACGCAGTATTTT.